Presented here are 16 T cell receptor beta chains from one specimen sequenced in a study of resident and recirculating memory T cells in vitiligo. TCRdb keeps only in-frame clones here, not all; method: immunoSEQ multiplex PCR. The sample holds some 70,000 clones, approximately 90% seen once. The sequencing input was blood. These receptors were collected from a male donor with vitiligo.

The chain joins TRBV30 to TRBJ2-1; TRBD2 aligns across 13 bases. With V trimmed by 2 bases and J by 9 bases, 7 bases remained unmatched. The CDR3 loop spans 15 amino acids. Germline CDR1 GTSNPN, CDR2 SVGIG (reference sequence). Here the CDR3 DNA reads TGTGCCTGGAGTAGGGGGGGACTAGCGGGGAGTGAGCAGTTCTTC. Translated: CAWSRGGLAGSEQFF.

This chain connects TRBV4-3 to TRBJ1-3, with D unclear. Germline-derived CDR1 and CDR2 are LGHNA and YSLEER. There are 17 residues in the CDR3. V lost 0 bases, J lost 3 bases, and 15 bases lay in between. The CDR3 DNA is TGCGCCAGCAGCCAAGATGGAGTCAGCGGGGTTGGAAACACCATATATTTT. Translated, it gives CASSQDGVSGVGNTIYF.

V and J are TRBV29-1 and TRBJ2-6; D is perhaps TRBD1 (7 bases). The CDR3 is 16 amino acids. Germline CDR1 SQVTM, CDR2 ANQGSEA. The V and J ends lost 7 bases and 0 bases respectively, with 16 bases between them. The CDR3 DNA follows: TGCAGCGCCCGGACAGGAGGGTCCTCTGGGGCCAACGTCCTGACTTTC. Its translation: CSARTGGSSGANVLTF.

The chain has TRBV2 and TRBJ2-1; 8 bases line up with TRBD1. The CDR3 runs 16 residues. Trimming cost V 6 bases and J 5 bases; bases outside gene matches: 12. Germline CDR1 SNHLY, CDR2 FYNNEI. The CDR3 loop reads CASRGWTGKADNEQFF. CDR3 nucleotides: TGTGCCAGCAGAGGGTGGACAGGGAAAGCTGACAATGAGCAGTTCTTC.

V usage is TRBV7-9 and J usage is TRBJ2-7, with TRBD2 matching 13 bases. CDR3 length equals 15 residues. V shed 4 bases, J shed 5 bases, and the junction held 5 bases outside the gene matches. From germline, CDR1 is SEHNR and CDR2 FQNEAQ (reference sequence). As DNA, the CDR3 is TGTGCCAGCAGCTCCCGACTAGCGGGGGGCCACGAGCAGTACTTC. It specifies CASSSRLAGGHEQYF.

The V and J genes are TRBV4-1 and TRBJ1-1; 7 bases are shared with TRBD1. Looked up from germline, CDR1 is MGHRA and CDR2 is YSYEKL. The V segment lost 1 base and the J segment 4 bases; nucleotides outside the gene matches: 9. The CDR3 runs 16 residues. CDR3 nucleotide sequence: TGCGCCAGCAGCCAAGGCCGACCGGGACAGACCACTGAAGCTTTCTTT. Encoded protein: CASSQGRPGQTTEAFF.

The chain links TRBV30 to TRBJ1-1; the D is unclear. Trimming removed 2 bases at V and 4 bases at J, with 14 bases between. CDR1 and CDR2 (germline): GTSNPN, SVGIG (reference sequence). The CDR3 length is 14 residues. The CDR3 is CAWSPSPVRTEAFF. The CDR3 DNA is TGTGCCTGGAGTCCTAGCCCCGTGCGCACTGAAGCTTTCTTT.

The chain uses TRBV11-2 and TRBJ1-1; a weak D match, TRBD1 (6 bases). The CDR3 extends over 17 amino acids. CDR1 is SGHAT and CDR2 is FQNNGV in the germline V gene. The germline V and J ends were trimmed by 2 bases and 3 bases, with 19 bases remaining between them. CDR3 in DNA: TGTGCCAGCAGCTTATGGTTCCAGGGGAGCAAGGACACTGAAGCTTTCTTT. Amino acids: CASSLWFQGSKDTEAFF.

The gene calls are TRBV6-5 and TRBJ2-1; D is possibly TRBD2 (6 bases). Between the trimmed V and J ends, which lost 8 bases and 14 bases, there was a span of 16 bases. Germline V lookup: CDR1 MNHEY, CDR2 SVGAGI. This CDR3 spans 11 amino acids. The CDR3 sequence is CASGGARSEFF. The CDR3 bases are TGTGCCAGCGGCGGGGCCCGGTCTGAGTTCTTC.

This clone was observed once. The gene calls are TRBV2 and TRBJ1-4, with D unclear. The V gene's germline CDR1 is SNHLY and CDR2 FYNNEI. The germline V and J ends were trimmed by 10 bases and 6 bases, with 6 bases remaining between them. This CDR3 has 10 amino acids. The CDR3 bases are TGTGCCACCCGGTATGAAAAACTGTTTTTT. Its translation is CATRYEKLFF.

The J gene is TRBJ2-2, the V gene TRBV7-2; D might be TRBD2 (6 bases). From germline, CDR1 is SGHTA and CDR2 FQGNSA. V was shortened by 2 bases and J by 4 bases, with 14 bases between the two germline ends. This CDR3 has 16 amino acids. The CDR3 is CASSLIGGRGTGELFF. Written as DNA, the CDR3 is TGTGCCAGCAGCTTAATTGGAGGGCGCGGCACCGGGGAGCTGTTTTTT.

V is TRBV2 and J is TRBJ2-5; 9 bases align to TRBD2. CDR1 and CDR2 from the germline V gene are SNHLY and FYNNEI. V shed 6 bases and J 5 bases; nucleotides not matched to a gene: 1. This CDR3 contains 12 residues. The CDR3 DNA sequence: TGTGCCAGCAGGGCGGGGGGGGAGACCCAGTACTTC. Its translation: CASRAGGETQYF.

This clone has just one count. CDR3 sequence reads: CASSPTSIGRDYGYTF. The CDR3 DNA is TGTGCCAGCAGCCCAACCTCTATCGGCAGGGACTATGGCTACACCTTC. The rearrangement uses TRBV7-6 and TRBJ1-2; a possible D gene is TRBD1 (5 bases). Looked up from germline, CDR1 is SGHVS and CDR2 is FNYEAQ. V dropped 5 bases and J dropped 3 bases, with 19 bases sitting between them. The CDR3 consists of 16 residues.

V usage is TRBV21-1 and J usage is TRBJ1-1. TRBV21-1 is described as a pseudogene. CDR3 length: 12 residues. CDR3 in amino acids: CASSPYGGEAFF. Here the CDR3 DNA reads TGTGCCAGCAGCCCCTACGGAGGAGAAGCTTTCTTT.

Within the sample, this clone is medium-sized. The chain combines TRBV19 with TRBJ1-3; D remains unclear. CDR3 length: 13 amino acids. V lost 3 bases and J 7 bases, leaving 10 bases between the germline ends. CDR1 and CDR2 (germline): LNHDA, SQIVND (reference sequence). CDR3 residues: CASSMRSSNTIYF. The CDR3 DNA reads TGTGCCAGTAGTATGCGGTCCTCCAACACCATATATTTT.

The rearrangement joins TRBV6-5 to TRBJ2-5, with 7 bases fitting TRBD2. Germline trimming cut 0 bases from V and 7 bases from J; bases unmatched to any gene: 2. The CDR3 contains 13 residues. CDR1 and CDR2 from the germline V gene are MNHEY and SVGAGI. The CDR3 bases are TGTGCCAGCAGTTACTCGACGGGAGGGACCCAGTACTTC. Amino acid sequence: CASSYSTGGTQYF.